This TCR beta chain was sequenced in a study of blood T cell repertoires in COVID-19. Study details: The United States, Italy and Spain were the sources of the acute and convalescent COVID-19 samples.

Source study methods: Reference gene primer amplification gave estimated nucleated cell counts. Libraries were prepared by immunoSEQ multiplex PCR; TCRdb keeps only in-frame clonotypes and omits some of them. V, J and clone size were drawn from that table, and D and trimming were deduced from the DNA. Of about 90,000 clones listed, roughly 78% are singletons. The V gene end was trimmed by 6 bases and the J gene end by 3 bases; junction bases not matched to a gene: 4. Germline-derived CDR1 and CDR2 are SGHTA and FQGTGA. The CDR3 loop spans 15 amino acids. The sample consisted of peripheral blood. The chain links TRBV7-3 to TRBJ2-1; 11 bases match TRBD2. The sequence was collected from an older woman with acute or convalescent COVID-19. The CDR3 loop reads CASSSGTSGYNEQFF. CDR3 nucleotides: TGTGCCAGCAGTTCCGGGACTAGCGGCTACAATGAGCAGTTCTTC.